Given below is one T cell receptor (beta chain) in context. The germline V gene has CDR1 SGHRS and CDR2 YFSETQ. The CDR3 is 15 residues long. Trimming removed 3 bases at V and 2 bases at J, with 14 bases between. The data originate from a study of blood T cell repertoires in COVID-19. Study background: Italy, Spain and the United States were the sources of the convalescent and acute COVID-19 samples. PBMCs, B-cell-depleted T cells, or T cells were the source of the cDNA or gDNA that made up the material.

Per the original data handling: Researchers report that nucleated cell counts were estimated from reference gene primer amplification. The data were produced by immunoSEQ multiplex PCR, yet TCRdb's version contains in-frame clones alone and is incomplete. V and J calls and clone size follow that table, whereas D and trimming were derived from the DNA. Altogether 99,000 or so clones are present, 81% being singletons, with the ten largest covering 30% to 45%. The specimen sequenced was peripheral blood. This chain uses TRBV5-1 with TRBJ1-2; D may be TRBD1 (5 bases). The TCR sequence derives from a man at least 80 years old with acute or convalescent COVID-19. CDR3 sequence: CASSYFDSSNYGYTF. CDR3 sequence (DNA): TGCGCCAGCAGCTATTTCGACAGTTCCAACTATGGCTACACCTTC.